This T cell receptor (beta chain) was recorded in a study of low-dose radiotherapy and immunotherapy resistance in tumors. Study details: Ipilimumab 1 mg/kg every six weeks, together with nivolumab 240 mg every two weeks, was given intravenously to patients.

TRAV- and TRBV-specific primers, spanning alpha and beta chains, primed first-strand cDNA. TCRs underwent roughly 20 PCR cycles of amplification with a constant-region primer and V-primer adapter. MiXCR, run by TCRdb on the reads, gives a single entry per CDR3 protein. The table lists tens of thousands of distinct CDR3 sequences, roughly 20% of them singletons. The time point: after trial treatment. Treatment in this sample: LDRT plus nivolumab, ipilimumab, low-dose cyclophosphamide and aspirin (RACIN trial). Patients with advanced, tumor-infiltrating lymphocyte-negative solid tumors were eligible. This clonotype was counted ten times or more. This sequence was found in a female donor with ovarian cancer. The starting material was PBMCs, obtained after low-dose radiotherapy plus immunotherapy.

Here the CDR3 reads CSVTRGGETEAFF. Here the CDR3 DNA reads TGCAGCGTTACGAGGGGCGGGGAAACTGAAGCTTTCTTT. The chain combines TRBV29-1 with TRBJ1-1; TRBD1 might be the D (5 bases). Germline V lookup: CDR1 SQVTM, CDR2 ANQGSEA. CDR3 length: 13 residues. V was pared by 5 bases and J by 5 bases, with 15 bases between.